The 20 T cell receptor beta chains below all came from one sample that was sequenced in a study of T cell responses to AZD1222 COVID-19 vaccine. The repertoire was sequenced with immunoSEQ multiplex PCR; TCRdb's copy has only in-frame clones and lacks some. This table has roughly 150,000 clones, 90% to 95% appearing once. Here the sequenced sample was peripheral blood, taken 28 days after the second AZD1222 dose. Every receptor here comes from an adult who received the AZD1222 COVID-19 vaccine.

A single count supports this clone. The J gene is TRBJ2-1, the V gene TRBV27, with D possibly matching TRBD1 (6 bases). Germline CDR1 and CDR2: MNHEY and SMNVEV (reference sequence). CDR3 length equals 12 residues. Trimming stripped 6 bases from V and 12 bases from J, with 15 bases between. CDR3 in amino acids: CASSRGGVLQFF. CDR3 DNA sequence: TGTGCCAGCAGCCGAGGGGGAGTATTGCAGTTCTTC.

There are a few counts of this clone. The V and J genes are TRBV2 and TRBJ1-2; 10 bases are a match to TRBD1. Germline-derived CDR1 and CDR2 are SNHLY and FYNNEI. This CDR3 spans 14 amino acids. V trimming: 6 bases; J trimming: 3 bases; junction bases outside the gene matches: 4. The DNA for the CDR3 is TGTGCCAGCAGAGGACAGGGGGTGGACTATGGCTACACCTTC. It encodes CASRGQGVDYGYTF.

This chain uses TRBV2 with TRBJ2-1, with 9 bases identical to TRBD1. This CDR3 is built from 13 residues. V was pared by 10 bases and J by 9 bases, with 10 bases of the junction left unmatched. The V gene's germline CDR1 is SNHLY and CDR2 FYNNEI. The CDR3 region is CAMTGGLSGEQFF. DNA for the CDR3: TGTGCCATGACAGGGGGGTTAAGCGGTGAGCAGTTCTTC.

The chain links TRBV9 to TRBJ2-5; TRBD2 might be the D (6 bases). Germline CDR1 is SGDLS and CDR2 is YYNGEE. This CDR3 contains 16 residues. The V end lost 0 bases, the J end lost 5 bases, and 17 bases lay between the germline ends. CDR3 DNA sequence: TGTGCCAGCAGCGTAGGCTTGGTCCGGGCGGGGGAGACCCAGTACTTC. Its translation is CASSVGLVRAGETQYF.

The J gene is TRBJ2-1, the V gene TRBV11-2, with 12 bases matching TRBD2. Trimming at V came to 5 bases and at J to 5 bases, leaving 7 bases not matched to a gene. From germline, CDR1 is SGHAT and CDR2 FQNNGV. This CDR3 spans 16 amino acids. The CDR3 nucleotides are TGTGCCAGCAGCGTATCCGGGACTAGCGGGCACAATGAGCAGTTCTTC. Its translation: CASSVSGTSGHNEQFF.

For this clone: An end of the junction does not agree with germline; a read error may underlie this. V usage is TRBV10-2 and J usage is TRBJ1-3, with a tentative D call TRBD1 (6 bases). Germline V lookup: CDR1 WSHSY, CDR2 SAAADI. The CDR3 loop spans 11 amino acids. DNA of the CDR3: TGCGCCAGCAGTGATGGGGGCTGGAAGCCTTTT. Its translation is CASSDGGWKPF.

J is TRBJ2-7 and V is TRBV5-1; 7 bases agree with TRBD1. The CDR3 consists of 13 residues. Trimming took 3 bases from V and 10 from J; bases not matched to a gene: 10. Per the germline V gene, CDR1 is SGHRS and CDR2 is YFSETQ. The CDR3 loop is CASSWGDRDVQYF. The CDR3 DNA follows: TGCGCCAGCAGCTGGGGTGACAGGGACGTTCAGTACTTC.

The chain couples TRBV5-1 to TRBJ2-7; TRBD2 matches 12 bases. The CDR3 covers 15 residues. CDR1 is SGHRS, CDR2 YFSETQ, per germline. V lost 4 bases and J lost 3; bases outside the gene matches: 5. The CDR3: CASSPRTSGVYEQYF. The CDR3 DNA follows: TGCGCCAGCAGCCCTCGGACTAGCGGGGTCTACGAGCAGTACTTC.

The chain employs TRBV6-1 and TRBJ2-3; unclear D gene. The CDR3 is 16 amino acids. Germline CDR1 is MNHNS and CDR2 is SASEGT. The V end lost 2 bases, the J end lost 3 bases, and 15 bases lay between the germline ends. CDR3 sequence reads: CASSEQPGFGTDTQYF. CDR3 DNA: TGTGCCAGCAGTGAACAACCGGGCTTTGGGACAGATACGCAGTATTTT.

The chain links TRBV27 to TRBJ2-1; 15 nucleotides line up with TRBD2. Germline V gives CDR1 MNHEY, CDR2 SMNVEV (reference sequence). V was pared by 6 bases and J by 8 bases, with 2 bases of the junction left unmatched. This CDR3 has 14 residues. The CDR3 loop is CASSGTSGRYEQFF. CDR3 bases: TGTGCCAGCAGCGGGACTAGCGGGAGGTATGAGCAGTTCTTC.

This rearrangement joins TRBV11-2 to TRBJ2-7; 8 bases are a match to TRBD2. The CDR3 runs to 14 residues. V trimming: 5 bases; J trimming: 3 bases; junction bases outside the gene matches: 6. Germline values: CDR1 SGHAT, CDR2 FQNNGV. This CDR3 reads CASSPGLASYEQYF. The CDR3 DNA reads TGTGCCAGCAGCCCCGGACTAGCCAGCTACGAGCAGTACTTC.

This clone has just one count. This rearrangement joins TRBV28 to TRBJ2-5, with D possibly matching TRBD1 (6 bases). This CDR3 region has 16 residues. Germline V lookup: CDR1 MDHEN, CDR2 SYDVKM. V was cut by 6 bases and J by 5 bases, with 22 bases left in between. The CDR3 sequence is CASSPVGRGPAETQYF. The CDR3 DNA is TGTGCCAGCAGCCCGGTAGGCAGGGGCCCCGCGGAGACCCAGTACTTC.

CDR3 region: CASSQDLAGGWVNEQFF. The DNA for the CDR3 is TGCGCCAGCAGCCAAGATTTAGCGGGGGGGTGGGTGAATGAGCAGTTCTTC. The chain has TRBV4-3 and TRBJ2-1; 11 bases are a match to TRBD2. The CDR3 has 17 amino acids. The ends lost 0 bases at V and 7 bases at J; junction bases unmatched: 8. Germline V gene lookup returns CDR1 LGHNA and CDR2 YSLEER.

V is TRBV13 and J is TRBJ1-1; 11 nucleotides agree with TRBD1. Germline V lookup: CDR1 PRHDT, CDR2 FYEKMQ (reference sequence). This CDR3 has 17 residues. The ends lost 5 bases at V and 3 bases at J; junction bases unmatched: 11. In nucleotides, the CDR3 is TGTGCCAGCAGCCCCACCGGGACAGGGGGACTGGACACTGAAGCTTTCTTT. This codes for CASSPTGTGGLDTEAFF.

V usage is TRBV9 and J usage is TRBJ2-7; tentative D call: TRBD1 (5 bases). V gave up 3 bases and J gave up 5 bases, with 12 bases separating them. The germline gives CDR1 SGDLS, CDR2 YYNGEE. This CDR3 region has 13 residues. CDR3 loop: CASSDEARDEQYF. The CDR3 region has the DNA TGTGCCAGCAGCGACGAGGCCAGGGACGAGCAGTACTTC.

The count of this clone is one. This chain connects TRBV5-1 to TRBJ1-1; D perhaps matches TRBD1 (6 bases). Germline-derived CDR1 and CDR2 are SGHRS and YFSETQ. The CDR3 has 13 amino acids. Trimming cost V 0 bases and J 6 bases, with 9 bases left between them. The CDR3 reads CASSLGSGAEAFF. The CDR3 DNA reads as TGCGCCAGCAGCTTGGGGTCAGGGGCTGAAGCTTTCTTT.

This clone has more than one count but fewer than ten. The chain joins TRBV9 to TRBJ1-5; a possible D gene is TRBD1 (5 bases). V shed 3 bases and J shed 3 bases, with 13 bases lying between them. This CDR3 has 15 residues. Germline values: CDR1 SGDLS, CDR2 YYNGEE. CDR3 DNA: TGTGCCAGCAGCGAGGGGTCCAGGACCAATCAGCCCCAGCATTTT. The encoded protein is CASSEGSRTNQPQHF.

The chain employs TRBV19 and TRBJ1-2; D is undetermined. The V end was cut by 6 bases, the J end by 5 bases, with 16 bases between. Germline lookup yields CDR1 LNHDA and CDR2 SQIVND (reference sequence). The CDR3 extends over 14 amino acids. CDR3 in DNA: TGTGCCAGTAGCGGACTAGGGATCTGGTATGGCTACACCTTC. Protein product: CASSGLGIWYGYTF.

This rearrangement joins TRBV6-5 to TRBJ2-7; TRBD1 matches 7 bases. Germline V gene sequence: CDR1 MNHEY, CDR2 SVGAGI. With 0 bases clipped from V and 3 bases from J, the junction kept 5 bases outside the gene matches. CDR3 length: 15 amino acids. This chain's CDR3 is CASSYSGGSGYEQYF. CDR3 bases: TGTGCCAGCAGTTACTCAGGGGGCTCGGGCTACGAGCAGTACTTC.

CDR3 residues: CASSSQTNYGYTF. The CDR3 coding sequence is TGTGCCAGCAGTTCCCAGACCAACTATGGCTACACCTTC. The rearrangement links TRBV6-5 to TRBJ1-2; D ambiguous. The CDR3 contains 13 residues. From germline, CDR1 is MNHEY and CDR2 SVGAGI. Trimming stripped 4 bases from V and 2 bases from J, with 8 bases between.